The 15 T cell receptor beta chains in this list originate from one sample, sequenced in a study of HIV-infected children after antiretroviral therapy interruption. Indicated treatment: PENTA 11 planned treatment interruption arm or continuous ART arm. A 3' RACE protocol on RNA, with unique molecular identifiers, produced the TCR library. TCRdb re-analysed the 3' RACE reads in MiXCR, keeping a single row per CDR3 protein. The sample contains nearly 15,000 distinct CDR3 sequences, 3.4% of which appear only once. The sequences come from CD45RO+ CD8+ T cells from PBMCs, pooled from several time points, collected from a donor given antiretroviral therapy, either interrupted or continuous. The subset denotes: memory CD8+ CD45RO+ CD45RA- T cells. These receptors all come from a pool of human donors with HIV.

This clonotype was detected many times. The chain couples TRBV4-1 to TRBJ1-5, with D possibly matching TRBD1 (5 bases). This CDR3 is built from 13 residues. Trimming left V 1 base short and J 4 bases short, with 5 bases between. The V gene's germline CDR1 is MGHRA and CDR2 YSYEKL. CDR3 protein: CASSQGGNQPQHF. Here the CDR3 DNA reads TGCGCCAGCAGCCAAGGGGGGAATCAGCCCCAGCATTTT.

This clonotype was found many times. This rearrangement joins TRBV4-1 to TRBJ1-2; D is unclear. CDR3 length equals 12 residues. Trimming took off 0 bases at V and 6 bases at J, with 5 bases between the two ends. The germline V gene encodes CDR1 MGHRA and CDR2 YSYEKL. The CDR3 bases are TGCGCCAGCAGCCAAGACGGTCATGGCTACACCTTC. It codes for CASSQDGHGYTF.

This clonotype was detected many times. V gene TRBV27 combines with J gene TRBJ2-1; D call uncertain. The V gene's germline CDR1 is MNHEY and CDR2 SMNVEV (reference sequence). The V and J ends lost 2 bases and 2 bases respectively, with 4 bases between them. The CDR3 is 13 amino acids. CDR3 bases: TGTGCCAGCAGTTTAAGTACCTACAATGAGCAGTTCTTC. Translated: CASSLSTYNEQFF.

This clonotype occurred many times. The chain joins TRBV20-1 to TRBJ1-5; TRBD1 aligns across 10 bases. The CDR3 is 13 residues long. Trimming cost V 6 bases and J 6 bases; bases outside gene matches: 5. Germline CDR1 is DFQATT and CDR2 is SNEGSKA (reference sequence). The CDR3 loop reads CSAGTGEVQPQHF. The CDR3 DNA is TGCAGTGCGGGGACAGGGGAGGTTCAGCCCCAGCATTTT.

The CDR3 region has the DNA TGTGCCAGTAAGCAGGAACCGTCCTACAATGAGCAGTTCTTC. The encoded protein is CASKQEPSYNEQFF. The rearrangement uses TRBV19 and TRBJ2-1; D remains ambiguous. This CDR3 is 14 amino acids long. The germline V gene encodes CDR1 LNHDA and CDR2 SQIVND (reference sequence). V was clipped by 7 bases and J by 1 base, with 11 bases between them.

This clonotype was seen ten or more times. The chain links TRBV7-6 to TRBJ2-6; 9 bases map to TRBD1. Germline CDR1 is SGHVS and CDR2 is FNYEAQ. Trimming removed 5 bases from V and 0 bases from J; junction bases left unmatched: 5. The length of the CDR3 is 17 residues. The CDR3 spells CASSEGQGNSGANVLTF. The CDR3, as DNA: TGTGCCAGCAGCGAGGGACAGGGAAACTCTGGGGCCAACGTCCTGACTTTC.

The sample holds many counts of this clonotype. J is TRBJ1-5 and V is TRBV15; unclear D gene. V was pared by 3 bases and J by 8 bases, with 11 bases between. The CDR3 loop spans 13 amino acids. CDR1 is LNHNV and CDR2 is YYDKDF in the germline V gene (reference sequence). CDR3 amino acids: CATSSDIREPQHF. The CDR3 DNA reads as TGTGCCACCAGCAGTGACATTCGGGAGCCCCAGCATTTT.

About this clonotype: The junction does not match germline at one end; this may be a read error. V gene TRBV30 combines with J gene TRBJ2-3; a weak D match, TRBD1 (6 bases). There are 11 residues in the CDR3. Germline values: CDR1 GTSNPN, CDR2 SVGIG (reference sequence). The CDR3 is CAWSGLRDTSF. The CDR3, as DNA: TGTGCCTGGAGTGGTCTAAGGGACACGTCCTTT. Filled out from reference TRBV30 and TRBJ2-3, the complete variable domain reads SQTIHQWPATLVQPVGSPLSLECTVEGTSNPNLYWYRQAAGRGLQLLFYSVGIGQISSEVPQNLSASRPQDRQFILSSKKLLLSDSGFYLCAWSGLRDTSFGPGTRLTVL.

In its sample, this clonotype ranks as medium-sized. The chain couples TRBV19 to TRBJ2-3; a weak D match, TRBD2 (6 bases). V lost 3 bases, J lost 2 bases, and 12 bases lay in between. The V gene's germline CDR1 is LNHDA and CDR2 SQIVND (reference sequence). The CDR3 consists of 15 residues. CDR3 amino acids: CASSIRDSDTDTQYF. The CDR3 DNA sequence: TGTGCCAGTAGTATCCGGGACTCCGACACAGATACGCAGTATTTT.

The table lists this clonotype with many counts. The V gene is TRBV2, the J gene TRBJ2-5; 8 bases are a match to TRBD2. Unmatched junction bases numbered 5, after V lost 6 bases and J lost 5 bases. The germline CDR1 and CDR2 sequences are SNHLY and FYNNEI. The CDR3 is 13 amino acids. The CDR3 spells CASRGTRGETQYF. CDR3 bases: TGTGCCAGCAGGGGGACTAGGGGTGAGACCCAGTACTTC.

This clonotype occurred many times. V and J are TRBV6-4 and TRBJ2-6; weak D call: TRBD1 (6 bases). This CDR3 comprises 14 residues. Germline-derived CDR1 and CDR2 are MRHNA and SNTAGT. V lost 8 bases and J 2 bases, leaving 10 bases between the germline ends. The CDR3 DNA is TGTGCCAGCGCAGGGGTTGCTGGGGCCAACGTCCTGACTTTC. Protein sequence: CASAGVAGANVLTF.

This clonotype was seen a few times. The chain uses TRBV6-4 and TRBJ1-6; 7 bases map to TRBD1. Germline V CDR1 and CDR2: MRHNA, SNTAGT. Trimming removed 4 bases from V and 5 bases from J; junction bases left unmatched: 2. This CDR3 contains 14 residues. DNA of the CDR3: TGTGCCAGCAGTGGCACAGGGGATAATTCACCCCTCCACTTT. Translated: CASSGTGDNSPLHF.

This clonotype has at least ten counts. This sequence joins TRBV20-1 and TRBJ2-2; TRBD2 aligns across 9 bases. Germline assignment: CDR1 DFQATT and CDR2 SNEGSKA (reference sequence). J was trimmed by 8 bases and V by 0 bases; bases with no gene match: 7. The CDR3 length is 15 residues. The DNA for the CDR3 is TGCAGTGCTAGAGATTCGACTAGCGGTCCGGGGGAGCTGTTTTTT. This translates into CSARDSTSGPGELFF.

At least ten counts were recorded for this clonotype. The chain joins TRBV4-1 to TRBJ2-1, with 11 positions matching TRBD1. The CDR3 runs 16 residues. Per the germline V gene, CDR1 is MGHRA and CDR2 is YSYEKL. V shed 0 bases, J shed 6 bases, and the junction held 4 bases outside the gene matches. Here the CDR3 reads CASSQEFGTGGNEQFF. As DNA, the CDR3 is TGCGCCAGCAGCCAAGAATTTGGGACAGGGGGCAATGAGCAGTTCTTC.

This clonotype was seen ten or more times. This chain joins TRBV6-1 and TRBJ2-2; 15 positions agree with TRBD2. The V segment lost 6 bases and the J segment 5 bases; nucleotides outside the gene matches: 7. Germline assignment: CDR1 MNHNS and CDR2 SASEGT. The CDR3 totals 17 residues. The CDR3 spells CASRAGLAGGRTGELFF. CDR3 DNA: TGTGCCAGCAGGGCCGGACTAGCGGGGGGGCGTACCGGGGAGCTGTTTTTT.